The rows below give T cell receptor beta chains drawn from one sample of a study of T cell repertoires in cytomegalovirus infection. TCRdb called the reads again in MiXCR, with one record for every CDR3 protein. Among about 220,000 distinct CDR3 sequences listed, 35% to 40% were seen once. No antigens are known for them. The sample in question was CD8+ T cells from cultured PBMCs, obtained from culture after CMV antigen stimulation. The source of these receptors is a human donor in good health (CMV status not recorded). Some clones in this sample may be carry-over from other donors' samples. Both conserved end residues are part of each CDR3. D genes are given only for firm matches. Where a row states a size, it is once, few, many or the class of an expanded clone; other rows omit it.

abundance	v_gene	d_gene	j_gene	CDR3nt	CDR3aa
.	TRBV14	.	TRBJ2-1	TGTGCCAGCAGCCAAGACTGGGGTGAGCAGTTCTTC	CASSQDWGEQFF
.	TRBV9	TRBD1	TRBJ2-3	TGTGCCAGCAGCGTTACAGGGGGCAGGGACACAGATACGCAGTATTTT	CASSVTGGRDTDTQYF
few	TRBV11-2	.	TRBJ1-2	TGTGCCAGCTCCGATAAGCCCAACTATGGCTACACCTTC	CASSDKPNYGYTF
few	TRBV12-3/TRBV12-4	.	TRBJ2-1	TGTGCCAGCAGTTTACCAGGGGAGGGTGAGCAGTTCTTC	CASSLPGEGEQFF
.	TRBV4-2	.	TRBJ2-1	TGTGCCAGCAGCCAAGTGGGGAGCTCCTACAATGAGCAGTTCTTC	CASSQVGSSYNEQFF
few	TRBV7-9	.	TRBJ2-1	TGTGCCAGCAGCGCCGCTCCCGATGAGCAGTTCTTC	CASSAAPDEQFF
.	TRBV25-1	TRBD1	TRBJ2-7	TGTGCCAGCAGTCCTACAGGGGGGTACTACGAGCAGTACTTC	CASSPTGGYYEQYF
.	TRBV2	.	TRBJ2-1	TGTGCCAGCTTCGCCGGGACGAAGTCCTACAATGAGCAGTTCTTC	CASFAGTKSYNEQFF
.	TRBV27	.	TRBJ1-1	TGTGCCAGCAGTTTATCCTGGGCCCGGGAGAACACTGAAGCTTTCTTT	CASSLSWARENTEAFF
many	TRBV24-1	.	TRBJ1-5	TGTGCCACCAGTGATTTCGGGAAACAGCCCCAGCATTTT	CATSDFGKQPQHF
few	TRBV14	.	TRBJ2-1	TGTGCCAGCAGCCAGTTAACTAGATTCCTCTACAATGAGCAGTTCTTC	CASSQLTRFLYNEQFF